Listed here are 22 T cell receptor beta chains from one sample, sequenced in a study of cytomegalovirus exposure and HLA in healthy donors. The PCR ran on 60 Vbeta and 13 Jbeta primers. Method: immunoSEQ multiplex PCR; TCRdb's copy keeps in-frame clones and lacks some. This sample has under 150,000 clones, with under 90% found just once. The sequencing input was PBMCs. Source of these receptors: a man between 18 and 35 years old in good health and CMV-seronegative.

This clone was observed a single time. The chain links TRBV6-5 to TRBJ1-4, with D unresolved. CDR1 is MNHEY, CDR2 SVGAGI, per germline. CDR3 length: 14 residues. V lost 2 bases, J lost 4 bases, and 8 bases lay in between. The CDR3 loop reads CASSYGVLNEKLFF. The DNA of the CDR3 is TGTGCCAGCAGTTACGGAGTTCTTAATGAAAAACTGTTTTTT.

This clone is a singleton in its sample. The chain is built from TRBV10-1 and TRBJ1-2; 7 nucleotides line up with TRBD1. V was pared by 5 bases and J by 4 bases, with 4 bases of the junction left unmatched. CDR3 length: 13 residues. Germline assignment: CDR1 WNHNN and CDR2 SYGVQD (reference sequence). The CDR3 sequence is CASSPQGRYGYTF. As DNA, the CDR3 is TGCGCCAGCAGTCCACAGGGGCGCTATGGCTACACCTTC.

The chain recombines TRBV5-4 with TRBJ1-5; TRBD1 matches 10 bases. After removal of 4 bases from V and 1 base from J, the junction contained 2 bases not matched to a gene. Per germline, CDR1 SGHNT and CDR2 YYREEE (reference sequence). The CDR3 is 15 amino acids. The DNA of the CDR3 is TGTGCCAGCAGCCGGGACAGGGGAAGCAATCAGCCCCAGCATTTT. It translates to CASSRDRGSNQPQHF. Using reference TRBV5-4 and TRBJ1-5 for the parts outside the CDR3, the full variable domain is ETGVTQSPTHLIKTRGQQVTLRCSSQSGHNTVSWYQQALGQGPQFIFQYYREEENGRGNFPPRFSGLQFPNYSSELNVNALELDDSALYLCASSRDRGSNQPQHFGDGTRLSIL.

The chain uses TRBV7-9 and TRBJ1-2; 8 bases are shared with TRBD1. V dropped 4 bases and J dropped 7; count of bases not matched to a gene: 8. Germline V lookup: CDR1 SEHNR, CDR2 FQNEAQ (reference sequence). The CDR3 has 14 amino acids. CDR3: CASSSSGQGSGYTF. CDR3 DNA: TGTGCCAGCAGCTCTTCCGGACAGGGAAGTGGCTACACCTTC.

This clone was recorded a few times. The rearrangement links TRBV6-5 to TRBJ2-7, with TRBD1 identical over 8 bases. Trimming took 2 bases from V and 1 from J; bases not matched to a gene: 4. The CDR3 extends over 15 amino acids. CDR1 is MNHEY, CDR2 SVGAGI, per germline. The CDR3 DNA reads TGTGCCAGCAGTTACCGGACAGGGTGGTCCTACGAGCAGTACTTC. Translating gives CASSYRTGWSYEQYF.

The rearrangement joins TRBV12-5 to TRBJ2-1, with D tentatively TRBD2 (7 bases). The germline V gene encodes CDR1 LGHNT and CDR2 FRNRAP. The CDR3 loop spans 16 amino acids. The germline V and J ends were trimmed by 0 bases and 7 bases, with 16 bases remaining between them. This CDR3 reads CASGLVLGGLENEQFF. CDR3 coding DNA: TGTGCTAGTGGTTTGGTACTCGGGGGGCTGGAGAATGAGCAGTTCTTC.

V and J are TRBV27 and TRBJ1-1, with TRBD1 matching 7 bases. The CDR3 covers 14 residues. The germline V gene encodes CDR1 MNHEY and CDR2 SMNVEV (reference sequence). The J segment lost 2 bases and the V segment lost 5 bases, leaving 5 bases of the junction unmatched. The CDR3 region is CASSQTGYNTEAFF. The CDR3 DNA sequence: TGTGCCAGCAGTCAGACAGGGTACAACACTGAAGCTTTCTTT.

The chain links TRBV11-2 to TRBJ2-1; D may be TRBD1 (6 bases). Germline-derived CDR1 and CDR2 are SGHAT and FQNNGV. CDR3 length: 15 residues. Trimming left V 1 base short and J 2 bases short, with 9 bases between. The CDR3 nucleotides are TGTGCCAGCAGCTTAGGTCGACAGGCCTACAATGAGCAGTTCTTC. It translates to CASSLGRQAYNEQFF.

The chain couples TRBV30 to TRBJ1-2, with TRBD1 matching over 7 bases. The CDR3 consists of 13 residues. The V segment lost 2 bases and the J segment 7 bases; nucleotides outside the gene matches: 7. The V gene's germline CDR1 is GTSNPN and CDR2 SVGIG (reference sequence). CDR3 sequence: CAWSSGGLAGYTF. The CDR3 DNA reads TGTGCCTGGAGTTCAGGGGGTCTTGCTGGCTACACCTTC. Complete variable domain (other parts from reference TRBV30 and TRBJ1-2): SQTIHQWPATLVQPVGSPLSLECTVEGTSNPNLYWYRQAAGRGLQLLFYSVGIGQISSEVPQNLSASRPQDRQFILSSKKLLLSDSGFYLCAWSSGGLAGYTFGSGTRLTVV.

CDR3 residues: CASSLGQGVLEQYF. CDR3 nucleotides: TGTGCCAGCAGCCTCGGACAGGGCGTTCTGGAGCAGTACTTC. The rearrangement uses TRBV4-2 and TRBJ2-7; TRBD1 aligns across 8 bases. This CDR3 contains 14 residues. Germline loops: CDR1 LGHNA, CDR2 YNFKEQ. With V trimmed by 4 bases and J by 7 bases, 9 bases remained unmatched.

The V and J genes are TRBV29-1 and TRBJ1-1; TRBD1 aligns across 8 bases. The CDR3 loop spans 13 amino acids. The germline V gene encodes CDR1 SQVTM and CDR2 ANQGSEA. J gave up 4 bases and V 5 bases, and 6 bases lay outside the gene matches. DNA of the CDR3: TGCAGCGTTTCAGGGGGCTATATCACTGAAGCTTTCTTT. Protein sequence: CSVSGGYITEAFF.

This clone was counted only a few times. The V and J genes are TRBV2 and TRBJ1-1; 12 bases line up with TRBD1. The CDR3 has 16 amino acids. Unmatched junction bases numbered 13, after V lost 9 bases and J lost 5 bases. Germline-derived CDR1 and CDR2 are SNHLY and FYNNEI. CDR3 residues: CASKNRDRGLRTEAFF. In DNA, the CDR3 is TGTGCCAGTAAAAACCGGGACAGGGGGCTGAGGACTGAAGCTTTCTTT.

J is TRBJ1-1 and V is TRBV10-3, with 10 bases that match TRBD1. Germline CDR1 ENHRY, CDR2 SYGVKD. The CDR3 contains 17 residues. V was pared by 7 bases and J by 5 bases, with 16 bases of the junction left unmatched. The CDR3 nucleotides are TGTGCCATCATCGCTGACAGGGGGCTTGGAGTGGGTACTGAAGCTTTCTTT. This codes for CAIIADRGLGVGTEAFF.

The CDR3 DNA reads TGTGCCAGCAGTTACTCTTCACACTATAACACTGAAGCTTTCTTT. Protein product: CASSYSSHYNTEAFF. J is TRBJ1-1 and V is TRBV6-5; unclear D gene. Germline V lookup: CDR1 MNHEY, CDR2 SVGAGI. Trimming shortened V by 0 bases and J by 2 bases, and 10 bases separated the two germline ends. CDR3 size: 15 residues.

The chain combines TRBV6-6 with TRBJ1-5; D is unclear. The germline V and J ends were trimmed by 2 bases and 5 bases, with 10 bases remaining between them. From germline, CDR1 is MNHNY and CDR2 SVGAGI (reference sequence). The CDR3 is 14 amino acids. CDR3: CASSYGTADQPQHF. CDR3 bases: TGTGCCAGCAGTTACGGAACAGCCGATCAGCCCCAGCATTTT.

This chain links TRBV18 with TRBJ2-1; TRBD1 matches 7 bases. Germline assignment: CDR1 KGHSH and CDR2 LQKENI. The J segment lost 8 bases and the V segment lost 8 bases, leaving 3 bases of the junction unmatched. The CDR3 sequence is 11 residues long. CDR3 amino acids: CASAQGDEQFF. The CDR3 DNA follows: TGTGCCAGCGCGCAGGGGGATGAGCAGTTCTTC.

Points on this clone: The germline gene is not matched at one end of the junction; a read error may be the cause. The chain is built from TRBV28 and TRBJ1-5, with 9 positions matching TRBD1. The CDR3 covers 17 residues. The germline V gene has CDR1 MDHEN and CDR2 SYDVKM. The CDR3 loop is CASGFFGDRASNQPQHF. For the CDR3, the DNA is TGTGCCAGCGGTTTTTTTGGGGACAGGGCGAGCAATCAGCCCCAGCATTTT.

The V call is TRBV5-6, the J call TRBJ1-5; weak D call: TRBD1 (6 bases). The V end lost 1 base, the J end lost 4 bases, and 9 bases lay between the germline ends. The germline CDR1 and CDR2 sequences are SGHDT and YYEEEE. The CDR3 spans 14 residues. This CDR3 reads CASSLYRENQPQHF. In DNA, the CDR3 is TGTGCCAGCAGCTTGTACAGGGAGAATCAGCCCCAGCATTTT.

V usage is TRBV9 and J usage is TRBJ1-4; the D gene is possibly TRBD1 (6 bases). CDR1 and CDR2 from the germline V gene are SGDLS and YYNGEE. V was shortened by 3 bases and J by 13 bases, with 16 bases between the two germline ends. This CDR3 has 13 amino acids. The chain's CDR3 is CASSAGTYPALFF. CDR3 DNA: TGTGCCAGCAGCGCCGGGACATACCCAGCACTGTTTTTT.

The CDR3 reads CASSRWVGGPDTQYF. The DNA of the CDR3 is TGTGCCAGCAGCCGGTGGGTCGGGGGGCCAGATACGCAGTATTTT. The V and J genes are TRBV7-2 and TRBJ2-3; tentative D call: TRBD2 (7 bases). The CDR3 covers 15 residues. The germline gives CDR1 SGHTA, CDR2 FQGNSA. V was shortened by 5 bases and J by 4 bases, with 16 bases between the two germline ends.

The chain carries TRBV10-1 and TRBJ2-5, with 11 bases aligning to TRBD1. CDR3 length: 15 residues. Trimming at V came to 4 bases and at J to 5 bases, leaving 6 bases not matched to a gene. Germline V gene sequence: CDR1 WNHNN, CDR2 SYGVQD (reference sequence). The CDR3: CASSGRTGGWETQYF. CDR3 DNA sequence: TGCGCCAGCAGTGGTCGGACAGGGGGCTGGGAGACCCAGTACTTC.

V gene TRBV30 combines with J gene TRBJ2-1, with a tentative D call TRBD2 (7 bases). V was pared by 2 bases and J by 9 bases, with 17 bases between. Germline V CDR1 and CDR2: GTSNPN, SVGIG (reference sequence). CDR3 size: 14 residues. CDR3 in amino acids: CAWSPFGGAPEQFF. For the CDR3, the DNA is TGTGCCTGGAGTCCCTTTGGGGGGGCCCCTGAGCAGTTCTTC.